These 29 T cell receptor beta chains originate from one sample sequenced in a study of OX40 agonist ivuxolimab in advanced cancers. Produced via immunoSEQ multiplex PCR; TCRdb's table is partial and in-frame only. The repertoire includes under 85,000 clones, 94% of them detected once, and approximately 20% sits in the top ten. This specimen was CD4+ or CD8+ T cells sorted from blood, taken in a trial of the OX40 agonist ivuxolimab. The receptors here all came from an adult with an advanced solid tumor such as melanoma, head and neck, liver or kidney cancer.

The CDR3 DNA follows: TGTGCCAGCAGCATGGTAGGCAGAGACACAGATACGCAGTATTTT. Encoded protein: CASSMVGRDTDTQYF. This rearrangement joins TRBV7-7 to TRBJ2-3, with D unresolved. The CDR3 contains 15 residues. Germline CDR1 is SSHAT and CDR2 is FNYEAQ (reference sequence). V lost 5 bases and J 2 bases, leaving 14 bases between the germline ends.

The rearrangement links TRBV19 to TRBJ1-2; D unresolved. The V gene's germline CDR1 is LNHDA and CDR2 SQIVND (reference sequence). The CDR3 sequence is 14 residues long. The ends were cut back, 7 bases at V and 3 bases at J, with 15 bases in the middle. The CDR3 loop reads CASTPIRGDYGYTF. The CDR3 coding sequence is TGTGCCAGTACCCCAATCCGGGGAGACTATGGCTACACCTTC.

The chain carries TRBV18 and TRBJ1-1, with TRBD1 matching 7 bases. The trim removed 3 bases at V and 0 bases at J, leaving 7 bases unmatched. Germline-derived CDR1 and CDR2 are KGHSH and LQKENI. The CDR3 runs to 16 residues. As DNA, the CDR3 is TGTGCCAGCTCACCGTCGGGACAGACTTTGAACACTGAAGCTTTCTTT. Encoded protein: CASSPSGQTLNTEAFF.

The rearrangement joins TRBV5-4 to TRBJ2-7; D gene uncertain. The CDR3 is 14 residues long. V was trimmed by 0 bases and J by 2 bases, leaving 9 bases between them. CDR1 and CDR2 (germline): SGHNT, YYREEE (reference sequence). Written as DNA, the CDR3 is TGTGCCAGCAGCTTGGTAGGCCCGGCCTACGAGCAGTACTTC. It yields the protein CASSLVGPAYEQYF.

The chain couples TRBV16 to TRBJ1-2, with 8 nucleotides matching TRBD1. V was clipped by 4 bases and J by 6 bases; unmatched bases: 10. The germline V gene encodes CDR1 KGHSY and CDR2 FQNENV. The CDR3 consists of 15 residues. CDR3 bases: TGTGCCAGCAGCCGGTACTTCGACAGGGGAAATGGCTACACCTTC. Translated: CASSRYFDRGNGYTF.

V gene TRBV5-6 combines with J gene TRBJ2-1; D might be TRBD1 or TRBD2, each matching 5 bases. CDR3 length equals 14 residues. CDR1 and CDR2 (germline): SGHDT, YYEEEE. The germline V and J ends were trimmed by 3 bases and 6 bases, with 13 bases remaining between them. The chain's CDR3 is CASSYSGTSNEQFF. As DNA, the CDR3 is TGTGCCAGCAGCTACTCAGGGACCAGCAATGAGCAGTTCTTC.

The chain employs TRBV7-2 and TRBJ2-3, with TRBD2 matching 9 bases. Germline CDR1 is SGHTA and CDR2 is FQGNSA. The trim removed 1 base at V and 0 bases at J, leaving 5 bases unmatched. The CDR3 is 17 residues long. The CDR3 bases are TGTGCCAGCAGCTTAGATACAGCGGGGGGAAGCACAGATACGCAGTATTTT. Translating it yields CASSLDTAGGSTDTQYF.

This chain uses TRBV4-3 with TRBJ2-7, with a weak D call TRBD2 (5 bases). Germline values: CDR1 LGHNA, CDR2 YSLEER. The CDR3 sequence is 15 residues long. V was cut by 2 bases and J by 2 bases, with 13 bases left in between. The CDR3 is CASSQRAGFAYEQYF. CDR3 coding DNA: TGCGCCAGCAGCCAAAGGGCGGGCTTCGCCTACGAGCAGTACTTC.

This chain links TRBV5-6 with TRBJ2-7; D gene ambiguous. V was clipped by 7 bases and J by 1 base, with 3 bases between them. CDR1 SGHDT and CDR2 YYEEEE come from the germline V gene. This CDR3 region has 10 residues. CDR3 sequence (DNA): TGTGCCAGCGGTTCCTACGAGCAGTACTTC. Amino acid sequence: CASGSYEQYF.

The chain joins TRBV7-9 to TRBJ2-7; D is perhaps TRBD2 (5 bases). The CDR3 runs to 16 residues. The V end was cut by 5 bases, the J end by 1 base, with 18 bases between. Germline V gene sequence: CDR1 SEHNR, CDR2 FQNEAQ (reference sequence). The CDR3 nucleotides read TGTGCCAGCAGCAACCCTGCGACTAAGGAGTCCTACGAGCAGTACTTC. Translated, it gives CASSNPATKESYEQYF.

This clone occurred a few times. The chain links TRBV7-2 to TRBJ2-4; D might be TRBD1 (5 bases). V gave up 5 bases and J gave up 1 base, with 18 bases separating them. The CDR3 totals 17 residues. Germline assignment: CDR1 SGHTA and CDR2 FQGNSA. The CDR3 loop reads CASSHTVNKGAKNIQYF. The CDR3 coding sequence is TGTGCCAGCAGCCACACAGTTAATAAGGGGGCCAAAAACATTCAGTACTTC.

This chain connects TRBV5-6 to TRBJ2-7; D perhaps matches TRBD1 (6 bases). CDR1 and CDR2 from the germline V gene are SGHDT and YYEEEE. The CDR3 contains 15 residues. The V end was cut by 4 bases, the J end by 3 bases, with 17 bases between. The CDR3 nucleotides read TGTGCCAGCAGCCCTAGTTACAGGGAGTACTACGAGCAGTACTTC. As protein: CASSPSYREYYEQYF.

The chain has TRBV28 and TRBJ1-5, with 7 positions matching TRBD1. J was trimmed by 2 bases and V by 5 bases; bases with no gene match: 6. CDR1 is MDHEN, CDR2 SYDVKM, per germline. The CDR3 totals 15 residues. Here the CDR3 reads CASSPQTGGNQPQHF. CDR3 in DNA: TGTGCCAGCAGTCCCCAAACAGGGGGCAATCAGCCCCAGCATTTT.

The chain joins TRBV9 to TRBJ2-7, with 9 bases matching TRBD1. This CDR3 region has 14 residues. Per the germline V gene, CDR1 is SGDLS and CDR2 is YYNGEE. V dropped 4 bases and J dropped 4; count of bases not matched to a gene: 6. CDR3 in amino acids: CASSRTGESYEQYF. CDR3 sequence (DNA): TGTGCCAGCAGCAGGACAGGGGAATCGTACGAGCAGTACTTC.

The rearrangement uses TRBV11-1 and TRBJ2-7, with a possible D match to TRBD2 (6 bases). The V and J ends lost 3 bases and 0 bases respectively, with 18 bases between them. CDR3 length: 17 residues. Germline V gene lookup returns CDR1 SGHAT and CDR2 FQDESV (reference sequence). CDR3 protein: CASSFLRGTRYSYEQYF. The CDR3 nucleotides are TGTGCCAGCAGCTTCTTGCGGGGCACCCGATACTCCTACGAGCAGTACTTC. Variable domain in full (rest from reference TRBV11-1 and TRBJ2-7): EAEVAQSPRYKITEKSQAVAFWCDPISGHATLYWYRQILGQGPELLVQFQDESVVDDSQLPKDRFSAERLKGVDSTLKIQPAELGDSAMYLCASSFLRGTRYSYEQYFGPGTRLTVT.

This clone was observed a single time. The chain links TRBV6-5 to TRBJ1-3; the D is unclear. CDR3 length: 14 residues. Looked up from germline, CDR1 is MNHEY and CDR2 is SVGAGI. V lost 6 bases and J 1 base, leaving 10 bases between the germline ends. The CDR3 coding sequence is TGTGCCAGCAGCCCCCAAGGGTCTGGAAACACCATATATTTT. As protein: CASSPQGSGNTIYF.

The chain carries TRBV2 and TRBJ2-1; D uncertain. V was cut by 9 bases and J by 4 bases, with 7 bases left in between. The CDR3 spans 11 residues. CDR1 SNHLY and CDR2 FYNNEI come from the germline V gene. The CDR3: CARQDYNEQFF. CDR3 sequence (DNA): TGTGCCAGACAAGATTACAATGAGCAGTTCTTC.

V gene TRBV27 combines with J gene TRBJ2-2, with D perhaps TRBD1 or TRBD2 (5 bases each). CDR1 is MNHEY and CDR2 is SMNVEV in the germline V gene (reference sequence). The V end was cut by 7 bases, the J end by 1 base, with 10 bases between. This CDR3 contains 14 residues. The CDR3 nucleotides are TGTGCCAGCACGGGGCTTATGAACACCGGGGAGCTGTTTTTT. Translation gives CASTGLMNTGELFF.

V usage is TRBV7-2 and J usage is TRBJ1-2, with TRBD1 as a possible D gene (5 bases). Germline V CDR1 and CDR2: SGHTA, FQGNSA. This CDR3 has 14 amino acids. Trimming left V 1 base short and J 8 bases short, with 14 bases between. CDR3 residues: CASSLDGQGSGYTF. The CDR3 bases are TGTGCCAGCAGCTTAGATGGTCAGGGTTCCGGCTACACCTTC. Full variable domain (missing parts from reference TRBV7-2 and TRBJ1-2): GAGVSQSPSNKVTEKGKDVELRCDPISGHTALYWYRQSLGQGLEFLIYFQGNSAPDKSGLPSDRFSAERTGGSVSTLTIQRTQQEDSAVYLCASSLDGQGSGYTFGSGTRLTVV.

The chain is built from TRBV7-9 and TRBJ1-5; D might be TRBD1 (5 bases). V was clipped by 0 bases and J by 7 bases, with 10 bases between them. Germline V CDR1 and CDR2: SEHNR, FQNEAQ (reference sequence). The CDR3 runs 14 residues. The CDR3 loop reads CASSLAMGDQPQHF. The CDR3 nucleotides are TGTGCCAGCAGCTTAGCGATGGGGGACCAGCCCCAGCATTTT. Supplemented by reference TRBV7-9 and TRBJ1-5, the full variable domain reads DTGVSQNPRHKITKRGQNVTFRCDPISEHNRLYWYRQTLGQGPEFLTYFQNEAQLEKSRLLSDRFSAERPKGSFSTLEIQRTEQGDSAMYLCASSLAMGDQPQHFGDGTRLSIL.

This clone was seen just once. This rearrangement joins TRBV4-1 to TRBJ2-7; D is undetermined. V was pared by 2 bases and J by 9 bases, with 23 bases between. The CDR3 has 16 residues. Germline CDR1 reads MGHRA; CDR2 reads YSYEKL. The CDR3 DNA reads TGCGCCAGCAGCCAAAGTGGTCACGGACCTCAAGGCGGGCAGTACTTC. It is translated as CASSQSGHGPQGGQYF.

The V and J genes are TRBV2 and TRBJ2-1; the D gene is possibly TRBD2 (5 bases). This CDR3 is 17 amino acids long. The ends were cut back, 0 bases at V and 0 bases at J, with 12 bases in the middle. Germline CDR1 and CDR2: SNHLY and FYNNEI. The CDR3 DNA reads TGTGCCAGCAGTGAAGCTTACAGCGGCTCCTCCTACAATGAGCAGTTCTTC. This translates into CASSEAYSGSSYNEQFF.

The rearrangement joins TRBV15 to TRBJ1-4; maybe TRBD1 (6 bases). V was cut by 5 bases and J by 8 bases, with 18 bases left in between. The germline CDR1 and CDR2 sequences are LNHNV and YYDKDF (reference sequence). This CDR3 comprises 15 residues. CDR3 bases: TGTGCCACCAGCCCAACAGAAGACAGGATAGAAAAACTGTTTTTT. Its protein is CATSPTEDRIEKLFF. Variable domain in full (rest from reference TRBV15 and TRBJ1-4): DAMVIQNPRYQVTQFGKPVTLSCSQTLNHNVMYWYQQKSSQAPKLLFHYYDKDFNNEADTPDNFQSRRPNTSFCFLDIRSPGLGDTAMYLCATSPTEDRIEKLFFGSGTQLSVL.

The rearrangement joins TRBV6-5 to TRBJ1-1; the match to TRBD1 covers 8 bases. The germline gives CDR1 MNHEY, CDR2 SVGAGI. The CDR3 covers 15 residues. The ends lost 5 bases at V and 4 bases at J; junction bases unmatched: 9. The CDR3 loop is CASSPTQGVGTEAFF. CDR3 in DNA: TGTGCCAGCAGTCCTACACAGGGGGTCGGCACTGAAGCTTTCTTT.

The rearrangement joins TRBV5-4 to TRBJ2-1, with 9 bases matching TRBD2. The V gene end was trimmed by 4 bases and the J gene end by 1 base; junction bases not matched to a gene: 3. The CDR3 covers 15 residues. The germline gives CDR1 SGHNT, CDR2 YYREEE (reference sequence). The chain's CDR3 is CASSPSGDSYNEQFF. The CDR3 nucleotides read TGTGCCAGCAGCCCTAGCGGGGATTCCTACAATGAGCAGTTCTTC.

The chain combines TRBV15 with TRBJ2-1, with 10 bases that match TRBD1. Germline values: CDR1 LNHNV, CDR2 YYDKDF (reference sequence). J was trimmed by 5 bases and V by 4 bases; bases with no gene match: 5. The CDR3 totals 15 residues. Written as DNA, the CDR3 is TGTGCCACCAGCATACCCGGGACAGGGGACAATGAGCAGTTCTTC. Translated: CATSIPGTGDNEQFF.

The CDR3 is CASSSPNLPGELFF. DNA for the CDR3: TGTGCCAGCAGCTCCCCAAACTTACCAGGGGAGCTGTTTTTT. The gene calls are TRBV7-6 and TRBJ2-2; D not resolved. V was trimmed by 4 bases and J by 8 bases, leaving 14 bases between them. This CDR3 comprises 14 residues. CDR1 SGHVS and CDR2 FNYEAQ come from the germline V gene.

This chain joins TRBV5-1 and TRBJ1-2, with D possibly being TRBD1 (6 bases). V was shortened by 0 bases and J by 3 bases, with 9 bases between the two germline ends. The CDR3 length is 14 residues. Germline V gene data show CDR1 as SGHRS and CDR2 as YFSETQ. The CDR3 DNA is TGCGCCAGCAGCTTGGCCCGACAGGACTATGGCTACACCTTC. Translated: CASSLARQDYGYTF.

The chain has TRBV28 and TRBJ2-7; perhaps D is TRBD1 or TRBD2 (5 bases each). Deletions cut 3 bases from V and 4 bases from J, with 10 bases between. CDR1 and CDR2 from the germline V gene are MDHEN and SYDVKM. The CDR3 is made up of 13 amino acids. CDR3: CASSFRGGYEQYF. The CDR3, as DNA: TGTGCCAGCAGTTTCCGGGGCGGGTACGAGCAGTACTTC. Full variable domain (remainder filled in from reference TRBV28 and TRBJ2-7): DVKVTQSSRYLVKRTGEKVFLECVQDMDHENMFWYRQDPGLGLRLIYFSYDVKMKEKGDIPEGYSVSREKKERFSLILESASTNQTSMYLCASSFRGGYEQYFGPGTRLTVT.